The rows below give T cell receptor beta chains drawn from one sample of a study of T cell responses to AZD1222 COVID-19 vaccine. The table came from immunoSEQ multiplex PCR; TCRdb's copy has only in-frame clones and leaves some out. Among approximately 130,000 clones listed, 85% to 90% were seen once. The sequencing used peripheral blood, collected on day 0 of MenACWY control vaccination. These receptors originate from an adult in good health. Each CDR3 is given with its conserved first and last residue. The D gene is left open where the match is weak. Not every row has a clone size; where given, it reads once, few, many or a size class.

J gene: TRBJ2-7
D gene: TRBD1
V gene: TRBV9
CDR3 length: 15
clone size: .
CDR3 protein: CASSVAGTGGYEQYF
CDR3 DNA: TGTGCCAGCAGCGTAGCCGGGACAGGGGGCTACGAGCAGTACTTC

J gene: TRBJ2-3
D gene: TRBD1
V gene: TRBV27
CDR3 length: 15
clone size: .
CDR3 protein: CASSTRTGNTDTQYF
CDR3 DNA: TGTGCCAGCAGTACCCGGACAGGGAACACAGATACGCAGTATTTT

J gene: TRBJ1-1
D gene: .
V gene: TRBV5-1
CDR3 length: 14
clone size: .
CDR3 protein: CASILGPTGTEAFF
CDR3 DNA: TGCGCCAGCATCCTGGGCCCGACGGGAACTGAAGCTTTCTTT

J gene: TRBJ2-7
D gene: .
V gene: TRBV7-2
CDR3 length: 16
clone size: few
CDR3 protein: CASSLASTGSYPEQYF
CDR3 DNA: TGTGCCAGCAGCTTAGCCTCGACAGGATCCTACCCCGAGCAGTACTTC

J gene: TRBJ2-7
D gene: TRBD1
V gene: TRBV6-2/TRBV6-3
CDR3 length: 14
clone size: many
CDR3 protein: CASSYSVGGDEQYF
CDR3 DNA: TGTGCCAGCAGTTACTCAGTAGGGGGCGACGAGCAGTACTTC

J gene: TRBJ2-2
D gene: .
V gene: TRBV11-3
CDR3 length: 16
clone size: .
CDR3 protein: CASSLGTLNDTGELFF
CDR3 DNA: TGTGCCAGCAGCTTAGGGACCCTTAATGACACCGGGGAGCTGTTTTTT

J gene: TRBJ1-4
D gene: .
V gene: TRBV11-3
CDR3 length: 17
clone size: .
CDR3 protein: CASSLGRGGATNEKLFF
CDR3 DNA: TGTGCCAGCAGCTTAGGTCGTGGCGGGGCAACTAATGAAAAACTGTTTTTT

J gene: TRBJ1-1
D gene: .
V gene: TRBV11-3
CDR3 length: 14
clone size: .
CDR3 protein: CASSLSRMHGEAFF
CDR3 DNA: TGTGCCAGCAGTTTGTCTCGGATGCATGGAGAAGCTTTCTTT

J gene: TRBJ2-2
D gene: .
V gene: TRBV28
CDR3 length: 16
clone size: .
CDR3 protein: CASNWAGGQNTGELFF
CDR3 DNA: TGTGCCAGCAATTGGGCGGGTGGGCAAAACACCGGGGAGCTGTTTTTT

J gene: TRBJ1-2
D gene: .
V gene: TRBV12-3/TRBV12-4
CDR3 length: 13
clone size: .
CDR3 protein: CASSTSRNYGYTF
CDR3 DNA: TGTGCCAGCAGTACATCAAGGAACTATGGCTACACCTTC

J gene: TRBJ1-2
D gene: TRBD1
V gene: TRBV10-3
CDR3 length: 14
clone size: .
CDR3 protein: CAISERQGEVGYTF
CDR3 DNA: TGTGCCATCAGTGAACGGCAGGGGGAGGTTGGCTACACCTTC

J gene: TRBJ2-1
D gene: TRBD2
V gene: TRBV5-1
CDR3 length: 16
clone size: .
CDR3 protein: CASSFIGGGPHNEQFF
CDR3 DNA: TGCGCCAGCAGCTTTATCGGGGGAGGGCCCCACAATGAGCAGTTCTTC

J gene: TRBJ1-2
D gene: .
V gene: TRBV6-1
CDR3 length: 13
clone size: .
CDR3 protein: CASSRDGIYGYTF
CDR3 DNA: TGTGCCAGCAGCCGGGACGGGATCTATGGCTACACCTTC

J gene: TRBJ1-1
D gene: TRBD1
V gene: TRBV30
CDR3 length: 14
clone size: .
CDR3 protein: CAWSGQGAEAEAFF
CDR3 DNA: TGTGCCTGGAGCGGACAGGGGGCGGAGGCTGAAGCTTTCTTT

J gene: TRBJ2-7
D gene: .
V gene: TRBV14
CDR3 length: 14
clone size: .
CDR3 protein: CASSQAFLAGEQYF
CDR3 DNA: TGTGCCAGCAGCCAAGCTTTCCTAGCCGGCGAGCAGTACTTC

J gene: TRBJ2-5
D gene: TRBD2
V gene: TRBV7-9
CDR3 length: 15
clone size: .
CDR3 protein: CASSASGRGQETQYF
CDR3 DNA: TGTGCCAGCAGCGCTAGCGGGAGGGGGCAAGAGACCCAGTACTTC

J gene: TRBJ2-1
D gene: TRBD2
V gene: TRBV4-2
CDR3 length: 16
clone size: .
CDR3 protein: CASRRLAGESYNEQFF
CDR3 DNA: TGTGCCAGCAGGCGACTAGCGGGAGAGTCCTACAATGAGCAGTTCTTC

J gene: TRBJ2-3
D gene: TRBD2
V gene: TRBV14
CDR3 length: 16
clone size: once
CDR3 protein: CASSPSSGGITDTQYF
CDR3 DNA: TGTGCCAGCAGCCCCTCTAGCGGGGGAATCACAGATACGCAGTATTTT

J gene: TRBJ2-3
D gene: TRBD2
V gene: TRBV7-4
CDR3 length: 16
clone size: .
CDR3 protein: CASSSEGLAVGDTQYF
CDR3 DNA: TGTGCCAGCAGCTCGGAGGGACTAGCAGTGGGAGATACGCAGTATTTT

J gene: TRBJ2-5
D gene: .
V gene: TRBV2
CDR3 length: 11
clone size: few
CDR3 protein: CASSGQETQYF
CDR3 DNA: TGTGCCAGCAGTGGACAAGAGACCCAGTACTTC

J gene: TRBJ2-5
D gene: .
V gene: TRBV3-1/TRBV3-2
CDR3 length: 16
clone size: .
CDR3 protein: CASSQGNSGFQETQYF
CDR3 DNA: TGTGCCAGCAGCCAAGGGAATAGCGGCTTCCAAGAGACCCAGTACTTC

J gene: TRBJ2-1
D gene: .
V gene: TRBV7-9
CDR3 length: 15
clone size: .
CDR3 protein: CASSLEGASGNEQFF
CDR3 DNA: TGTGCCAGCAGCTTAGAAGGGGCATCGGGCAATGAGCAGTTCTTC

J gene: TRBJ2-7
D gene: .
V gene: TRBV11-3
CDR3 length: 15
clone size: few
CDR3 protein: CASSLVRQGWYEQYF
CDR3 DNA: TGTGCCAGCAGCTTGGTCAGGCAGGGGTGGTACGAGCAGTACTTC

J gene: TRBJ2-5
D gene: TRBD2
V gene: TRBV30
CDR3 length: 15
clone size: .
CDR3 protein: CAWRAQTSRQETQYF
CDR3 DNA: TGTGCCTGGAGGGCTCAGACTAGCAGGCAAGAGACCCAGTACTTC